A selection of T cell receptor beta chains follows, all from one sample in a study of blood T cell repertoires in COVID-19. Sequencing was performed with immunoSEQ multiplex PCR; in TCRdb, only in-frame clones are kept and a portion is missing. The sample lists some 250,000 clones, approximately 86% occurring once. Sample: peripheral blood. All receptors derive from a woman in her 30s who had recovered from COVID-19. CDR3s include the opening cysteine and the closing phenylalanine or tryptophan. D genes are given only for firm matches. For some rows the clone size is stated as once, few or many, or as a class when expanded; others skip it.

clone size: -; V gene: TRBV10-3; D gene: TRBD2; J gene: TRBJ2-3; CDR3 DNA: TGTGCCATCAGTGAGTCGAGGACTAGCGGGGTAGGGACAGATACGCAGTATTTT; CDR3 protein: CAISESRTSGVGTDTQYF
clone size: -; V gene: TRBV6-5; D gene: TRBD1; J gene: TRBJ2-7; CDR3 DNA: TGTGCCAGCAGACCGACCCCGGGACAGTCCTACGAGCAGTACTTC; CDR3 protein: CASRPTPGQSYEQYF
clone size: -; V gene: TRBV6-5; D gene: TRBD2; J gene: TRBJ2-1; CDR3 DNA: TGTGCCAGCAGTTACTCTGGCGGGGGGAACAATGAGCAGTTCTTC; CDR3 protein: CASSYSGGGNNEQFF
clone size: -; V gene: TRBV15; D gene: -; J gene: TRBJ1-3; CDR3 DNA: TGTGCCACCATGCGAAACAGGGCTTCTGGAAACACCATATATTTT; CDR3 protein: CATMRNRASGNTIYF
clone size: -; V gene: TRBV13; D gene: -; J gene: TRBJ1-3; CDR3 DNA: TGTGCCAGCAGTCAGGAATTAGGAAACACCATATATTTT; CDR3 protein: CASSQELGNTIYF
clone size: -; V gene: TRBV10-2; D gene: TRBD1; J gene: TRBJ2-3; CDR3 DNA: TGCGCCAGCAGTTCGCTCGGACAGGGCGGCACAGATACGCAGTATTTT; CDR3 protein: CASSSLGQGGTDTQYF
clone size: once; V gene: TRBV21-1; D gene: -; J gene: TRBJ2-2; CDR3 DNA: TGTGCCAGCAGCACCCGGGACAGGAGGATTACCGGGGAGCTGTTTTTT; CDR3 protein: CASSTRDRRITGELFF
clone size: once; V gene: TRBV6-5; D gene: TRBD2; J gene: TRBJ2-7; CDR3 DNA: TGTGCCAGCAGTTACTTCAGCGGGGATTCCTACGAGCAGTACTTC; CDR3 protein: CASSYFSGDSYEQYF
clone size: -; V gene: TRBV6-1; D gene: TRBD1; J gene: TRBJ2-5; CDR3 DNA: TGTGCCAGCAGTGAAGGGACAGGGCATTTGGAGACCCAGTACTTC; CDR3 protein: CASSEGTGHLETQYF
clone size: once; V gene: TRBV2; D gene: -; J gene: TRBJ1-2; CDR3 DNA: TGTGCCAGCAGTACCGACAGGAACTATGGCTACACCTTC; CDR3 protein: CASSTDRNYGYTF
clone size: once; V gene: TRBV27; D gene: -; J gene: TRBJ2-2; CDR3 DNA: TGTGCCAGCAGTTTAGTAGGGGCCCCGAAATACACCGGGGAGCTGTTTTTT; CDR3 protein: CASSLVGAPKYTGELFF
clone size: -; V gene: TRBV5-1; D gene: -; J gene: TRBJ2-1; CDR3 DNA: TGCGCCAGCAGTGGAGCGGACAGCTCCTACAATGAGCAGTTCTTC; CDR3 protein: CASSGADSSYNEQFF
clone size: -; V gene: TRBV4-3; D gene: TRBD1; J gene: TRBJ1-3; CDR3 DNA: TGCGCCAGCAGCCAAGATCGAGGGGGGACAGGGAATTTT; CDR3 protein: CASSQDRGGTGNF
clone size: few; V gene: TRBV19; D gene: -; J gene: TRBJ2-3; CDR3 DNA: TGTGCCAGTAGTATACTCGGCGGGGGCGCTGGGGGAGATACGCAGTATTTT; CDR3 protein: CASSILGGGAGGDTQYF
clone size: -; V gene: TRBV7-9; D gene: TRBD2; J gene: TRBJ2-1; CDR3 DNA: TGTGCCAGCTTGGGACTAGCGGGGGGGCGCTACAATGAGCAGTTCTTC; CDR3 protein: CASLGLAGGRYNEQFF
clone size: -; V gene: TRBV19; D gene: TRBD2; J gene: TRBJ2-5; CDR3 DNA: TGTGCCAGTAGTATAGGGAGTAGCGGGAGCCAAGAGACCCAGTACTTC; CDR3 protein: CASSIGSSGSQETQYF
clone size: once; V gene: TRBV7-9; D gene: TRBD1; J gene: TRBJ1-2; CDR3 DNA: TGTGCCAGCAGCCAAGCGGGACAGGCGGATGGCTACACCTTC; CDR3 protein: CASSQAGQADGYTF
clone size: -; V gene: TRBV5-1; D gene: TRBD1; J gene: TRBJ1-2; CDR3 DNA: TGCGCCAGCACCCGGGGGCAGGGGGCCGGCTATGGCTACACCTTC; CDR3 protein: CASTRGQGAGYGYTF
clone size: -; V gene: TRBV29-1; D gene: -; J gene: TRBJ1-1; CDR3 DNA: TGCAGCGTTGAAGGTTGGGCAGCAAACACTGAAGCTTTCTTT; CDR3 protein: CSVEGWAANTEAFF
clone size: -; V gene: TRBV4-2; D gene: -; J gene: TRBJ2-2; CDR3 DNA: TGTGCCAGCAGCCAAAAGGCGGCTGGTCCCGGGGAGCTGTTTTTT; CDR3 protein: CASSQKAAGPGELFF
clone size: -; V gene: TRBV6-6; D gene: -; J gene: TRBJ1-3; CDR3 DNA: TGTGCCAGCAGTTACGGTGGGGGACTTGGAAACACCATATATTTT; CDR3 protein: CASSYGGGLGNTIYF
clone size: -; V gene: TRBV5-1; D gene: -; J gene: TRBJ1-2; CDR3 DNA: TGCGCCAGCAGCTCCGCTCGGCAGGGAGGCTACACCTTC; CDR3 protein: CASSSARQGGYTF
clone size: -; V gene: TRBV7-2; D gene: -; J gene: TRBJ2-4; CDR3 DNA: TGTGCCAGCAGCCCCCCAGGGAACATTCAGTACTTC; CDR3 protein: CASSPPGNIQYF